Following are 17 T cell receptor beta chains from one sample sequenced in a study of cytomegalovirus exposure and HLA in healthy donors. PCR employed 60 Vbeta and 13 Jbeta primers. This table comes from immunoSEQ multiplex PCR, and its TCRdb copy is limited to in-frame clones, with some not included. The table has approximately 160,000 clones, roughly 80% seen once. The sequenced sample was PBMCs. The receptors were sampled from a girl aged 10-17 years in good health and CMV-seropositive.

CDR3 nucleotides: TGTGCCAGCAGTGGTCTGGCGGGAGGGGTCTACAATGAGCAGTTCTTC. Residues: CASSGLAGGVYNEQFF. The chain carries TRBV2 and TRBJ2-1; TRBD2 matches 9 bases. Germline values: CDR1 SNHLY, CDR2 FYNNEI. V was clipped by 4 bases and J by 3 bases; unmatched bases: 7. This CDR3 has 16 residues.

This rearrangement joins TRBV19 to TRBJ1-1; possible D gene TRBD1, 5 bases. The CDR3 consists of 14 residues. Trimming left V 3 bases short and J 3 bases short, with 11 bases between. Per germline, CDR1 LNHDA and CDR2 SQIVND (reference sequence). The CDR3 here is CASSMVGGDTEAFF. CDR3 nucleotides: TGTGCCAGTAGTATGGTCGGGGGGGACACTGAAGCTTTCTTT.

This clone was counted only a few times. This rearrangement joins TRBV5-3 to TRBJ2-1; D might be TRBD1 (6 bases). TRBV5-3 is placed among ORFs of uncertain function. The CDR3 covers 15 residues. Deletions cut 1 base from V and 7 bases from J, with 15 bases between. Here the CDR3 reads CARSLKQGERNEQFF. The CDR3 DNA reads TGTGCCAGAAGCTTGAAACAGGGTGAACGGAATGAGCAGTTCTTC.

V usage is TRBV5-1 and J usage is TRBJ1-2, with D possibly matching TRBD1 (5 bases). Trimming left V 0 bases short and J 3 bases short, with 9 bases between. CDR1 is SGHRS, CDR2 YFSETQ, per germline. This CDR3 comprises 14 residues. The CDR3 here is CASSLEGWDYGYTF. In nucleotides, the CDR3 is TGCGCCAGCAGCTTGGAGGGGTGGGACTATGGCTACACCTTC.

The chain has TRBV30 and TRBJ1-1; the D gene is possibly TRBD1 (5 bases). The CDR3 spans 14 residues. V lost 3 bases, J lost 5 bases, and 16 bases lay in between. Germline values: CDR1 GTSNPN, CDR2 SVGIG (reference sequence). CDR3 loop: CAWRPGGTTTEAFF. The CDR3 nucleotides are TGTGCCTGGAGGCCCGGGGGGACGACAACTGAAGCTTTCTTT.

This chain connects TRBV9 to TRBJ2-2; the D gene is possibly TRBD2 (5 bases). The length of the CDR3 is 17 residues. The V and J ends lost 1 base and 0 bases respectively, with 13 bases between them. The germline gives CDR1 SGDLS, CDR2 YYNGEE. The CDR3 DNA is TGTGCCAGCAGCGTATCGTGGTTAGCGACGAACACCGGGGAGCTGTTTTTT. This translates into CASSVSWLATNTGELFF.

The rearrangement uses TRBV6-5 and TRBJ1-1, with D unclear. The CDR3 totals 16 residues. Trimming cost V 3 bases and J 1 base, with 15 bases left between them. The germline CDR1 and CDR2 sequences are MNHEY and SVGAGI. The CDR3 region is CASSYDVRGGNTEAFF. The CDR3 DNA reads as TGTGCCAGCAGTTATGACGTTCGGGGAGGGAACACTGAAGCTTTCTTT.

As to this clone: At one boundary the junction diverges from the germline segment, which might be a read error. The chain links TRBV2 to TRBJ1-5, with a weak D call TRBD1 (6 bases). Germline V gene lookup returns CDR1 SNHLY and CDR2 FYNNEI. CDR3 length: 14 residues. The CDR3 here is CASSGSGGNQPQHF. The DNA of the CDR3 is TGTGCCAGTAGTGGGTCAGGGGGCAATCAGCCCCAGCATTTT.

The chain links TRBV6-5 to TRBJ2-3; TRBD1 matches 10 bases. Trimming took 3 bases from V and 2 from J; bases not matched to a gene: 5. The V gene's germline CDR1 is MNHEY and CDR2 SVGAGI. CDR3 length: 16 residues. The DNA for the CDR3 is TGTGCCAGCAGTTATGGTGGGACAGGGGTCACAGATACGCAGTATTTT. Translation gives CASSYGGTGVTDTQYF.

This rearrangement joins TRBV28 to TRBJ1-1, with 9 bases lining up with TRBD1. There are 12 residues in the CDR3. Germline V gene data show CDR1 as MDHEN and CDR2 as SYDVKM. V lost 2 bases, J lost 11 bases, and 3 bases stayed unmatched. For the CDR3, the DNA is TGTGCCAGCAGTTTAAGGACAGGGGCGGCTTTCTTT. It yields the protein CASSLRTGAAFF.

The rearrangement joins TRBV4-2 to TRBJ2-3; 9 bases are shared with TRBD1. V gave up 3 bases and J gave up 3 bases; unmatched junction bases: 13. This CDR3 comprises 18 residues. From germline, CDR1 is LGHNA and CDR2 YNFKEQ. CDR3 coding DNA: TGTGCCAGCAGCCACATCCCCCGGGGGGACAGGGTAACAGATACGCAGTATTTT. It is translated as CASSHIPRGDRVTDTQYF.

The V call is TRBV19, the J call TRBJ2-7, with 7 bases that match TRBD1. In germline, CDR1 is LNHDA, CDR2 SQIVND (reference sequence). J gave up 0 bases and V 7 bases, and 3 bases lay outside the gene matches. The CDR3 has 13 amino acids. CDR3 region: CASMGQSSYEQYF. The CDR3 DNA follows: TGTGCCAGTATGGGACAGAGCTCCTACGAGCAGTACTTC. Variable domain in full (rest from reference TRBV19 and TRBJ2-7): DGGITQSPKYLFRKEGQNVTLSCEQNLNHDAMYWYRQDPGQGLRLIYYSQIVNDFQKGDIAEGYSVSREKKESFPLTVTSAQKNPTAFYLCASMGQSSYEQYFGPGTRLTVT.

The V call is TRBV4-3, the J call TRBJ1-2; D gene uncertain. CDR3 size: 15 residues. V dropped 0 bases and J dropped 4 bases, with 12 bases sitting between them. Germline V gives CDR1 LGHNA, CDR2 YSLEER. For the CDR3, the DNA is TGCGCCAGCAGCCAAGATCTGATAGGGAGCTATGGCTACACCTTC. It yields the protein CASSQDLIGSYGYTF.

The chain carries TRBV6-5 and TRBJ2-2; 7 bases align to TRBD2. Trimming at V came to 2 bases and at J to 3 bases, leaving 6 bases not matched to a gene. CDR1 is MNHEY, CDR2 SVGAGI, per germline. This CDR3 has 16 amino acids. The CDR3 coding sequence is TGTGCCAGCAGTTACCTCGCTAGCGGCTACACCGGGGAGCTGTTTTTT. This sequence encodes CASSYLASGYTGELFF.

The rearrangement joins TRBV21-1 to TRBJ1-1; the table calls TRBD1, which could not be checked here. TRBV21-1 corresponds to a pseudogene. The CDR3 has 15 amino acids. CDR3 DNA: TGTGCCAGCAGCAATATGGGGGCGGTGAACACTGAAGCTTTCTTT. Translating gives CASSNMGAVNTEAFF.

The V gene is TRBV29-1, the J gene TRBJ2-3, with TRBD1 matching over 8 bases. The CDR3 is made up of 14 amino acids. Germline trimming cut 4 bases from V and 10 bases from J; bases unmatched to any gene: 13. Germline-derived CDR1 and CDR2 are SQVTM and ANQGSEA. CDR3 nucleotide sequence: TGCAGCGTTGTCGGGACAGGCATCAGATATGCGCAGTATTTT. Amino acids: CSVVGTGIRYAQYF.

This chain connects TRBV28 to TRBJ1-3; D gene ambiguous. This CDR3 region has 13 residues. Trimming took off 7 bases at V and 0 bases at J, with 7 bases between the two ends. Per germline, CDR1 MDHEN and CDR2 SYDVKM. The CDR3 here is CASKSLSGNTIYF. CDR3 sequence (DNA): TGTGCCAGCAAATCCCTCTCTGGAAACACCATATATTTT. The entire variable domain, with the rest obtained from reference TRBV28 and TRBJ1-3, is as follows: DVKVTQSSRYLVKRTGEKVFLECVQDMDHENMFWYRQDPGLGLRLIYFSYDVKMKEKGDIPEGYSVSREKKERFSLILESASTNQTSMYLCASKSLSGNTIYFGEGSWLTVV.